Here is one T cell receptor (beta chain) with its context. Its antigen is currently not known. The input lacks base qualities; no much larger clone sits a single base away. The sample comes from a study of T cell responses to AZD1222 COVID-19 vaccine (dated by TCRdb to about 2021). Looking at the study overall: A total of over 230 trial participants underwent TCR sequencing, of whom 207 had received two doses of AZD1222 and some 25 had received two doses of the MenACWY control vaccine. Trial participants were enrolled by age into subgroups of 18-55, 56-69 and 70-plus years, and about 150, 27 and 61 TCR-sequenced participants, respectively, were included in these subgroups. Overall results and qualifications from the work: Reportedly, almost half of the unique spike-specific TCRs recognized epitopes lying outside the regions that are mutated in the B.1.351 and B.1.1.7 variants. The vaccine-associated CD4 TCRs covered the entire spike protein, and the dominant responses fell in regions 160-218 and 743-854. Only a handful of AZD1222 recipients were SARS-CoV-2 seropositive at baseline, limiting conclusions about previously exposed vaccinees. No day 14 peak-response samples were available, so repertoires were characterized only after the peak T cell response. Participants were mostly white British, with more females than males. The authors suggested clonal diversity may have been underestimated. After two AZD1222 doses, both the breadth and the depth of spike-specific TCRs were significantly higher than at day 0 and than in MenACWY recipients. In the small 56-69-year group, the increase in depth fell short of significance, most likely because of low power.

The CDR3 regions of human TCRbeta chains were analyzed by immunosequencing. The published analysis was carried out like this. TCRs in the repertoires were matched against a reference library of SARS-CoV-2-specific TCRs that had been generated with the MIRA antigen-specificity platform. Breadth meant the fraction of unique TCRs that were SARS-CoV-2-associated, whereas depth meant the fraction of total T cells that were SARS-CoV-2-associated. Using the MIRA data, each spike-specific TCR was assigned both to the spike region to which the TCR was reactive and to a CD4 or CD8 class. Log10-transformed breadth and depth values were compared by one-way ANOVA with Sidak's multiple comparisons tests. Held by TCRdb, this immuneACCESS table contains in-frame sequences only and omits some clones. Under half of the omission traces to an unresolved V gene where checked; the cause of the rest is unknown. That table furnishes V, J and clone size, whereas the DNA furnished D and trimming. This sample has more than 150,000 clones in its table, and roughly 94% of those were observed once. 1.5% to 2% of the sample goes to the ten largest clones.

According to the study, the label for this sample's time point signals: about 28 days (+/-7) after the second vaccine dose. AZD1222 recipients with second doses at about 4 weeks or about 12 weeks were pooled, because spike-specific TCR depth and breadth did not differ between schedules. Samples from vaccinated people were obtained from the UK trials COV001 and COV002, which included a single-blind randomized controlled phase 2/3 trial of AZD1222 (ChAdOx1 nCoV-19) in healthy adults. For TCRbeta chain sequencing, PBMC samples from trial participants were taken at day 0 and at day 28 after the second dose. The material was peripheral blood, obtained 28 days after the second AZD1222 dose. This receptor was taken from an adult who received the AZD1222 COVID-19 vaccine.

The CDR3 region reads CASSQLGGGREKLFF. The nucleotide sequence is TGTGCCAGCAGCCAGTTGGGCGGCGGACGGGAAAAACTGTTTTTT. The chain was built from TRBV14 and TRBJ1-4, with the identity of the D gene unclear. Per the germline V gene, SGHDN is the CDR1 and FVKESK is the CDR2. V lost 3 bases and J lost 8 bases; the stretch between them is 16 bases long. The CDR3 covers 15 residues, taking in both the cysteine and the phenylalanine. Just the 45-base CDR3 DNA is kept, in frame starting at base 1. With the rest looked up from the reference TRBV14 and TRBJ1-4 genes rather than sequenced, the full variable domain is EAGVTQFPSHSVIEKGQTVTLRCDPISGHDNLYWYRRVMGKEIKFLLHFVKESKQDESGMPNNRFLAERTGGTYSTLKVQPAELEDSGVYFCASSQLGGGREKLFFGSGTQLSVL.